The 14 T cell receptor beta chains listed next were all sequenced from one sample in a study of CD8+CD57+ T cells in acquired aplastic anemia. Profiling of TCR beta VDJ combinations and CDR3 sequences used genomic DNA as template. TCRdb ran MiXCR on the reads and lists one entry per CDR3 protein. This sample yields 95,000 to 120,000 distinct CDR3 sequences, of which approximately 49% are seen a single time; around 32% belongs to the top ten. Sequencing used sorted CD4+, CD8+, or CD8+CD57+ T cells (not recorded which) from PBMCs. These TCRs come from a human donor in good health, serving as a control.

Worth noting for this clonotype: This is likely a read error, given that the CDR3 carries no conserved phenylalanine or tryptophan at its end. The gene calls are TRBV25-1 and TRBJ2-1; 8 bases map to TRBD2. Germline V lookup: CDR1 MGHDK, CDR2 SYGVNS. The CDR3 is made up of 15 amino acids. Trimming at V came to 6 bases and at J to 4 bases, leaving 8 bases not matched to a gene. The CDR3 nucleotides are TGTGCCAGCAGCGCCCTAGCGGGCCGGTACAATGAGCAGTTCTCC. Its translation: CASSALAGRYNEQFS.

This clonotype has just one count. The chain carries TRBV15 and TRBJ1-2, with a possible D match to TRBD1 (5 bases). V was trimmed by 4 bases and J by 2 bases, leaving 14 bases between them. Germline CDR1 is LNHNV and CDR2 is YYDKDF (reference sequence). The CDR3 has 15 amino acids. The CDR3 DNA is TGTGCCACCAGCAACCCCACCCAGGGAAACTATGGCTACACCTTC. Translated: CATSNPTQGNYGYTF.

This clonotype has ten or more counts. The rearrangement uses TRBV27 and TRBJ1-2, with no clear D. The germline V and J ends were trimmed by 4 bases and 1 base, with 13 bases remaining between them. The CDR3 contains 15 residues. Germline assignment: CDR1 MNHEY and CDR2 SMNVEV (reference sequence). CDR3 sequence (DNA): TGTGCCAGCAGTTCCTCGGACGGTGTTAACTATGGCTACACCTTC. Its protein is CASSSSDGVNYGYTF.

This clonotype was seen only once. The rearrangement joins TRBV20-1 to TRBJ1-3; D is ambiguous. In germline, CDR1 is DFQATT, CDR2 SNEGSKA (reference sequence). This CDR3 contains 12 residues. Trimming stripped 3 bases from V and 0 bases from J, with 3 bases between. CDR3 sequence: CSARLSGNTIYF. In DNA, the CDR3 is TGCAGTGCTAGGCTCTCTGGAAACACCATATATTTT.

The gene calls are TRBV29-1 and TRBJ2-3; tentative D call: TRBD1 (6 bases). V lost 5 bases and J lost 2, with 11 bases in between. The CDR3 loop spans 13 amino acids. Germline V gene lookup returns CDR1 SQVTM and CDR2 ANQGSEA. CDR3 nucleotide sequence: TGCAGCGTTCATGGACAGTACACAGATACGCAGTATTTT. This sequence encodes CSVHGQYTDTQYF.

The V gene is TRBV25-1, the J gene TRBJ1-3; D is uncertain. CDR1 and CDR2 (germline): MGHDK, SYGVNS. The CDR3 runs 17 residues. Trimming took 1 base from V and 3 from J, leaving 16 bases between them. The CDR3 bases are TGTGCCAGCAGTGAATCCTCCCCCCAAGGCGGTGGAAACACCATATATTTT. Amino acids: CASSESSPQGGGNTIYF.

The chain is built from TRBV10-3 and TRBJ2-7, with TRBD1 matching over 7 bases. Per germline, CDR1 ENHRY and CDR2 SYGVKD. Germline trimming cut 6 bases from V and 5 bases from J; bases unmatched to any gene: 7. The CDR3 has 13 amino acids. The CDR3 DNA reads TGTGCCATCAGGGTAACAGGGGCCCACGAGCAGTACTTC. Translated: CAIRVTGAHEQYF.

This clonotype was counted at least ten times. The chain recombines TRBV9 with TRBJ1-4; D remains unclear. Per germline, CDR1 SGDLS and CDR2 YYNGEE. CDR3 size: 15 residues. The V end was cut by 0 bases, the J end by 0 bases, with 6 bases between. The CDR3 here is CASSVGESTNEKLFF. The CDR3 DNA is TGTGCCAGCAGCGTAGGGGAATCAACTAATGAAAAACTGTTTTTT.

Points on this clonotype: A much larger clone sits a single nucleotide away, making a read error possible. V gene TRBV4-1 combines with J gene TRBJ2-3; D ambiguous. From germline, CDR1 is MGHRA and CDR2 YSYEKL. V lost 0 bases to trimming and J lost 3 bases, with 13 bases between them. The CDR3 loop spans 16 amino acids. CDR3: CASSQEGAMRTDTQYF. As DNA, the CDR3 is TGCGCCAGCAGCCAAGAAGGTGCGATGAGAACAGATACGCAGTATTTT.

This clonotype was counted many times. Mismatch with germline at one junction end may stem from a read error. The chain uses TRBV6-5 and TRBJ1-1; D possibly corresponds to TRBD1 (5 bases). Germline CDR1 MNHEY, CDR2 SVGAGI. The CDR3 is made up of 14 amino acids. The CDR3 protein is CASIAVGGYTEALF. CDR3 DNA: TGTGCCAGCATCGCCGTTGGGGGGTACACTGAAGCTCTCTTT.

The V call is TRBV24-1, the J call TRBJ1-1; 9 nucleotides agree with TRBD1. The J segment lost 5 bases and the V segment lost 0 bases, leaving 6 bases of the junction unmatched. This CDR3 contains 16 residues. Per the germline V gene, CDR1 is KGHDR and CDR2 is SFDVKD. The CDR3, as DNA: TGTGCCACCAGTGATTTGAAAGGACAGGGGAGGACTGAAGCTTTCTTT. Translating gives CATSDLKGQGRTEAFF.

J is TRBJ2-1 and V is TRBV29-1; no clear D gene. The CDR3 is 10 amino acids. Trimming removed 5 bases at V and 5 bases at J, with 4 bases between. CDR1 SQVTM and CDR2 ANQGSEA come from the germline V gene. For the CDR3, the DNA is TGCAGCGTTCGTAACAATGAGCAGTTCTTC. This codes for CSVRNNEQFF.

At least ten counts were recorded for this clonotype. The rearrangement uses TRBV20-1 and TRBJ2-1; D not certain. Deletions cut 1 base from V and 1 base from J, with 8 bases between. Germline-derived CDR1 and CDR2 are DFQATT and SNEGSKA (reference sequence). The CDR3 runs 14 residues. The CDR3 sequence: CSARVRVSYNEQFF. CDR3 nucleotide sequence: TGCAGTGCTAGAGTTCGGGTGTCCTACAATGAGCAGTTCTTC.

Here the CDR3 reads CASSQDRDGYNQPQHF. CDR3 DNA: TGTGCCAGCAGCCAAGATCGGGACGGCTACAATCAGCCCCAGCATTTT. V is TRBV3-1 and J is TRBJ1-5, with D perhaps TRBD1 (5 bases). Germline V gives CDR1 LGHDT, CDR2 YNNKEL (reference sequence). V was trimmed by 0 bases and J by 3 bases, leaving 12 bases between them. The length of the CDR3 is 16 residues.